These T cell receptor beta chains were read from a single sample in a study of blood T cell repertoires in COVID-19. Sequenced by immunoSEQ multiplex PCR; TCRdb stores in-frame clones only, minus some. The sample contains 75,000 or so clones, approximately 78% of which appear only once. Input material: peripheral blood. The source is a man aged 55 to 69 with acute or convalescent COVID-19. CDR3s include the opening cysteine and the closing phenylalanine or tryptophan. Each record gives: V gene, D gene, J gene, clone size, CDR3 protein, CDR3 DNA. A D gene is named only where the DNA matches it firmly. Clone size appears in some rows only: once, few, many, or a class for an expanded clone.

TRBV7-2	TRBD2	TRBJ2-3	few	CASSLASGRGTDTQYF	TGTGCCAGCAGCTTAGCTAGCGGGAGGGGCACAGATACGCAGTATTTT
TRBV7-9	TRBD2	TRBJ2-7	.	CASSASGADEQYF	TGTGCCAGCAGCGCTAGCGGGGCGGACGAGCAGTACTTC
TRBV6-2/TRBV6-3	.	TRBJ2-7	.	CASSSAGFEQYF	TGTGCCAGCAGCTCCGCAGGTTTCGAGCAGTACTTC
TRBV19	.	TRBJ1-2	few	CASKRKEEGYTF	TGTGCCAGTAAGCGGAAAGAAGAAGGCTACACCTTC
TRBV19	.	TRBJ2-2	.	CASSPSWGVATGELFF	TGTGCCAGTAGTCCCTCGTGGGGGGTGGCCACCGGGGAGCTGTTTTTT
TRBV6-6	.	TRBJ1-5	.	CASSYSDSTQPQHF	TGTGCCAGCAGTTACTCGGACAGCACTCAGCCCCAGCATTTT
TRBV7-2	.	TRBJ2-1	.	CASRPTSHNEQFF	TGTGCCAGCAGGCCCACTAGCCACAATGAGCAGTTCTTC
TRBV9	.	TRBJ1-2	once	CASSEGGQAYGYTF	TGTGCCAGCAGCGAAGGCGGACAAGCTTATGGCTACACCTTC
TRBV7-9	.	TRBJ2-7	.	CASSFDTSYEQYF	TGTGCCAGCAGCTTCGACACTTCCTACGAGCAGTACTTC
TRBV5-1	.	TRBJ2-1	.	CASSFSGEATNEQFF	TGCGCCAGCAGCTTTTCGGGGGAAGCCACCAATGAGCAGTTCTTC
TRBV6-5	.	TRBJ2-7	.	CASSYLRGAEQYF	TGTGCCAGCAGTTACCTCCGGGGGGCCGAGCAGTACTTC
TRBV19	TRBD2	TRBJ2-7	.	CASSTPGLENEQYF	TGTGCCAGTAGTACACCGGGACTAGAGAACGAGCAGTACTTC
TRBV21-1	.	TRBJ1-6	.	CASSAFDSPLHF	TGTGCCAGCAGCGCGTTTGATTCACCCCTCCACTTT
TRBV14	.	TRBJ1-2	.	CASSQDLRGVYGYTF	TGTGCCAGCAGCCAAGATCTGCGGGGGGTTTATGGCTACACCTTC
TRBV2	.	TRBJ2-5	.	CASSGQIQETQYF	TGTGCCAGCAGTGGGCAGATTCAAGAGACCCAGTACTTC
TRBV7-8	TRBD2	TRBJ2-2	.	CASSLDDISGSLAGELFF	TGTGCCAGCAGCTTAGACGACATTAGCGGGAGTCTGGCCGGGGAGCTGTTTTTT
TRBV5-1	TRBD1	TRBJ1-1	.	CASSLSFGTGNSEAFF	TGCGCCAGCAGCTTGAGCTTCGGGACAGGGAATAGTGAAGCTTTCTTT
TRBV15	.	TRBJ2-2	few	CATLNTGELFF	TGTGCCACCCTTAACACCGGGGAGCTGTTTTTT
TRBV5-6	TRBD2	TRBJ2-5	.	CASSIRRTRETQYF	TGTGCCAGCAGCATCCGACGGACTAGGGAGACCCAGTACTTC
TRBV5-1	.	TRBJ2-7	.	CASSLQGTTYEQYF	TGCGCCAGCAGCTTACAGGGAACTACTTACGAGCAGTACTTC
TRBV19	.	TRBJ1-2	.	CARPGIHYGYTF	TGTGCCAGACCAGGGATCCACTATGGCTACACCTTC
TRBV12-3/TRBV12-4	TRBD1	TRBJ1-1	few	CASRGTGNTEAFF	TGTGCCAGCAGGGGGACAGGAAACACTGAAGCTTTCTTT
TRBV4-3	TRBD2	TRBJ2-2	.	CASSQTSGFGGELFF	TGCGCCAGCAGCCAAACTAGCGGGTTTGGCGGGGAGCTGTTTTTT
TRBV10-3	TRBD2	TRBJ2-7	.	CAISELLAGNYEQYF	TGTGCCATCAGTGAGTTACTAGCGGGGAATTACGAGCAGTACTTC
TRBV29-1	.	TRBJ1-1	.	CSVSGPRGTEAFF	TGCAGCGTTTCCGGGCCCCGAGGGACTGAAGCTTTCTTT